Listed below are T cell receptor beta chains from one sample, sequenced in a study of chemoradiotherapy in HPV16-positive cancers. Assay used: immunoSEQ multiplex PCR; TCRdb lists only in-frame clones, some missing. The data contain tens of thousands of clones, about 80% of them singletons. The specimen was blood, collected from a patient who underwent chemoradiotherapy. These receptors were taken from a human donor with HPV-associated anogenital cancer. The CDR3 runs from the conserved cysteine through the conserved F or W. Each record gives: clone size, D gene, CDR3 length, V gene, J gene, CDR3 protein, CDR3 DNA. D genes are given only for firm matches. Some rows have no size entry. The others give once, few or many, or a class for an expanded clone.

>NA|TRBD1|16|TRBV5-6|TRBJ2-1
CASSTIRQGARDEQFF
TGTGCCAGCAGCACGATCCGACAGGGGGCGCGCGATGAGCAGTTCTTC
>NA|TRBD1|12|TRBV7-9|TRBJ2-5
CASRVRGETQYF
TGTGCCAGCAGAGTCAGGGGGGAGACCCAGTACTTC
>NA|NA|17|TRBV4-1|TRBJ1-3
CASSQDITPGAGNTIYF
TGCGCCAGCAGCCAAGATATAACCCCCGGCGCTGGAAACACCATATATTTT
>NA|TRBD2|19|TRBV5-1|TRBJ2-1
CASSLLAQGLAGVYNEQFF
TGCGCCAGCAGCTTGTTGGCCCAAGGGCTAGCGGGGGTTTACAATGAGCAGTTCTTC
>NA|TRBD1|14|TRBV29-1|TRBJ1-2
CSVDRTGHDYGYTF
TGCAGCGTTGATCGGACAGGGCATGACTATGGCTACACCTTC
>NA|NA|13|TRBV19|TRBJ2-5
CASNRGHQETQYF
TGTGCCAGTAATAGAGGACATCAAGAGACCCAGTACTTC
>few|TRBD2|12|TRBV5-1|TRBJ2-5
CASTLGGETQYF
TGCGCCAGCACCCTGGGAGGGGAGACCCAGTACTTC
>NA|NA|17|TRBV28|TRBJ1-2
CASSPYLRDPDNYGYTF
TGTGCCAGCAGTCCCTATCTCCGGGACCCAGATAACTATGGCTACACCTTC
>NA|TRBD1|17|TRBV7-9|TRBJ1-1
CASSRDRAWVMNTEAFF
TGTGCCAGCAGCCGAGACAGGGCGTGGGTAATGAACACTGAAGCTTTCTTT
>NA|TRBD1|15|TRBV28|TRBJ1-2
CASSFLGQGTYGYTF
TGTGCCAGCAGTTTTCTAGGACAGGGGACCTATGGCTACACCTTC
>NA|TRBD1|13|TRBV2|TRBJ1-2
CASSADRGLGYTF
TGTGCCAGCAGTGCAGACAGGGGGCTTGGCTACACCTTC
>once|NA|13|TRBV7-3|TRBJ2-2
CASSLVSPGELFF
TGTGCCAGCAGCTTAGTCTCCCCCGGGGAGCTGTTTTTT
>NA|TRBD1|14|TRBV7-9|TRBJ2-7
CASSFGQGRYEQYF
TGTGCCAGCAGCTTCGGACAGGGACGGTACGAGCAGTACTTC
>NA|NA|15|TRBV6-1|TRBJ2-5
CASSFTRGAQETQYF
TGTGCCAGCAGTTTTACCAGGGGGGCCCAAGAGACCCAGTACTTC
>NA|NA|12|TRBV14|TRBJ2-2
CASATFPGELFF
TGTGCCAGCGCAACCTTTCCCGGGGAGCTGTTTTTT
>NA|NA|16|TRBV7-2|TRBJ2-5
CASSLMQSGGQETQYF
TGTGCCAGCAGCTTAATGCAGAGCGGCGGCCAAGAGACCCAGTACTTC
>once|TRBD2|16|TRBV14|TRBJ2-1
CASSHPGLAGGKEQFF
TGTGCCAGCAGCCACCCAGGACTAGCGGGGGGAAAAGAGCAGTTCTTC
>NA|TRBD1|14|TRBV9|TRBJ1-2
CASQGDRGAYGYTF
TGTGCCAGCCAGGGGGACAGGGGGGCTTATGGCTACACCTTC
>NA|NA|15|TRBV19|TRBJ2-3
CASSIQGRWTDTQYF
TGTGCCAGTAGTATACAGGGGAGGTGGACAGATACGCAGTATTTT
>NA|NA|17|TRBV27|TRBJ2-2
CASSARSTRSSTGELFF
TGTGCCAGCAGTGCCCGTTCGACGCGGAGTTCCACCGGGGAGCTGTTTTTT
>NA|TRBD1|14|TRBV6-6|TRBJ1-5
CASNLRGGGEPQHF
TGTGCCAGCAATCTAAGGGGAGGGGGCGAGCCCCAGCATTTT
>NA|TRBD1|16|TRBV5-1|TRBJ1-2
CASSYNTMTGTDGYTF
TGCGCCAGCAGCTATAATACTATGACAGGGACTGATGGCTACACCTTC
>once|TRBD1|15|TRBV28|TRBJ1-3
CASSLKGAGGNTIYF
TGTGCCAGCAGTTTAAAGGGGGCAGGTGGAAACACCATATATTTT
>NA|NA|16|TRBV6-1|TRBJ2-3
CASSEDGIGNTDTQYF
TGTGCCAGCAGTGAAGACGGGATCGGGAACACAGATACGCAGTATTTT
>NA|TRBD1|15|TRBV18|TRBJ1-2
CASSSRTGEGHGYTF
TGTGCCAGCTCATCACGGACAGGGGAAGGCCATGGCTACACCTTC
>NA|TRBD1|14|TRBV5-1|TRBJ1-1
CASSQGQGHTEAFF
TGCGCCAGCAGCCAGGGACAGGGGCACACTGAAGCTTTCTTT
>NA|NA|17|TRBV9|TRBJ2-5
CASSVAGGSSLGETQYF
TGTGCCAGCAGCGTAGCGGGCGGGTCCTCCCTCGGAGAGACCCAGTACTTC
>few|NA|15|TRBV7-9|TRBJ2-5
CASSLFHTSQETQYF
TGTGCCAGCAGCTTATTTCATACGTCACAAGAGACCCAGTACTTC
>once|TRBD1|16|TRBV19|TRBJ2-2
CASSMRDRVNTGELFF
TGTGCCAGTAGTATGCGGGACAGGGTCAACACCGGGGAGCTGTTTTTT
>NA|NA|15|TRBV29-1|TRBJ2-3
CSVLGQNWIADTQYF
TGCAGCGTATTAGGGCAGAATTGGATTGCAGATACGCAGTATTTT
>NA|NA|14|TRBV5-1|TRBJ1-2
CASSLGTANYGYTF
TGCGCCAGCAGCTTGGGGACAGCTAACTATGGCTACACCTTC
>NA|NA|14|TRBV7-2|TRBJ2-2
CASSLVADTGELFF
TGTGCCAGCAGCTTAGTGGCAGACACCGGGGAGCTGTTTTTT
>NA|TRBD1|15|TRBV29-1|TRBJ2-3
CSADGTGGFLGTQYF
TGCAGCGCTGACGGGACAGGGGGTTTTCTTGGTACGCAGTATTTT
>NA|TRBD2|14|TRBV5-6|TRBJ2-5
CASSVKRGEETQYF
TGTGCCAGCAGCGTAAAGCGGGGGGAAGAGACCCAGTACTTC
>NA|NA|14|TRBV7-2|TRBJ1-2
CASSLGGSVYGYTF
TGTGCCAGCAGCTTAGGGGGTTCGGTCTATGGCTACACCTTC
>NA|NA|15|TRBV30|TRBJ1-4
CAWSPRHGTNEKLFF
TGTGCCTGGAGTCCCCGACACGGAACTAATGAAAAACTGTTTTTT
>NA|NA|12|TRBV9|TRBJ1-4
CASSVEYRKLFF
TGTGCCAGCAGCGTAGAGTATAGAAAACTGTTTTTT
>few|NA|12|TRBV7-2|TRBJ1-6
CASSLLGSPLHF
TGTGCCAGCAGCTTGCTGGGTTCACCCCTCCACTTT
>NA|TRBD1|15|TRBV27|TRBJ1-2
CASSRTGGLIYGYTF
TGTGCCAGCAGTAGGACAGGGGGCCTTATTTACGGCTACACCTTC
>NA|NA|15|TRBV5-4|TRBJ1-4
CASSLMGTQNEKLFF
TGTGCCAGCAGCTTAATGGGGACTCAGAATGAAAAACTGTTTTTT
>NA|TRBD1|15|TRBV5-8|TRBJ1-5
CASSLNTGGRQPQHF
TGTGCCAGCAGCTTGAACACAGGGGGCAGGCAGCCCCAGCATTTT
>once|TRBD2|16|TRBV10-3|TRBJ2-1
CAISGLAGRSYNEQFF
TGTGCCATCTCGGGACTAGCGGGGAGGTCTTACAATGAGCAGTTCTTC
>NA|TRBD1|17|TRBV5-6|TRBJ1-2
CASSFWSGQGKIYGYTF
TGTGCCAGCAGCTTTTGGTCGGGACAGGGCAAGATCTATGGCTACACCTTC
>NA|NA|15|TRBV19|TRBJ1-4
CASSMSGISYEKLFF
TGTGCCAGTAGTATGAGTGGAATCAGCTATGAAAAACTGTTTTTT
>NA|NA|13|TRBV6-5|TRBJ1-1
CASSPVVATEAFF
TGTGCCAGCAGTCCCGTGGTAGCCACTGAAGCTTTCTTT
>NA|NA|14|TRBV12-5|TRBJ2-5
CASGLTVGQETQYF
TGTGCTAGTGGTTTGACCGTTGGACAAGAGACCCAGTACTTC